Listed below are T cell receptor beta chains from one sample, sequenced in a study of vaccination and CD4 T cells after COVID-19. TCRdb reprocessed the PCR reads with MiXCR, giving one entry per CDR3 protein. The sample lists 11,000 to 15,000 distinct CDR3 sequences; roughly 34% were seen once. No antigen has been identified for these receptors. Sequenced material: cultured CD4+ T cells from blood. The receptor set was obtained from a human donor with COVID-19. CDR3s leave out the opening cysteine and the closing phenylalanine or tryptophan. Each record gives: clone size, J gene, D gene, CDR3 length, V gene, CDR3 protein. A D gene is named only where the DNA matches it firmly. Clone sizes are given selectively: once, few, many, or a class where the clone is expanded.

>-|TRBJ2-5|TRBD1|13|TRBV4-2
ASSQGTGVSETQY
>-|TRBJ2-2|TRBD2|15|TRBV7-2
ASTRVRGGLETGELF
>-|TRBJ2-7|-|10|TRBV29-1
SVARGSYEQY
>-|TRBJ2-3|-|9|TRBV2
ASTDTDTQY
>once|TRBJ2-7|TRBD2|13|TRBV14
ASSRTSSRSVEQY
>-|TRBJ2-7|TRBD1|8|TRBV11-3
ASSPRQGR
>-|TRBJ2-7|-|8|TRBV20-1
SVSADEQY
>-|TRBJ2-2|-|12|TRBV9
ASSVGLPTGELF
>-|TRBJ1-2|-|12|TRBV12-3/TRBV12-4
ASVSGPGGYGYT
>few|TRBJ2-7|TRBD1|14|TRBV15
ATSRVLGDRGNEQY
>few|TRBJ2-1|-|11|TRBV28
ASSLPGSGEQF
>-|TRBJ2-5|TRBD1|12|TRBV4-1
ASSPWDSPDTQY
>few|TRBJ1-5|-|11|TRBV7-2
ASSSDRNQPQH
>few|TRBJ2-4|-|11|TRBV19
ASSIEGQDIQY
>-|-|TRBD2|11|TRBV6-5
ASSYSRGYEQY
>few|TRBJ2-7|-|13|TRBV20-1
SARDPNSFPYEQY
>-|TRBJ2-1|TRBD2|12|TRBV20-1
SAPERGGRNEQF
>-|TRBJ1-1|-|13|TRBV9
ASSALGPKNTEAF